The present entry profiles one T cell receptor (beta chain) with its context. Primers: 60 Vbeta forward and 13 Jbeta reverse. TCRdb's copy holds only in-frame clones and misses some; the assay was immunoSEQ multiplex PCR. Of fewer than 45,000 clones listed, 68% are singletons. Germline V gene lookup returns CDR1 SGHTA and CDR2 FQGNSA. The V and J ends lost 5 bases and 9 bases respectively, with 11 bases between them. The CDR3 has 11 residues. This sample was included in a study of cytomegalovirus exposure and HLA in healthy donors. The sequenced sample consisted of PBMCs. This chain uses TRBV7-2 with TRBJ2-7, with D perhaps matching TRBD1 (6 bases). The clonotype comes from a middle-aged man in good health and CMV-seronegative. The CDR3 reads CASSLDRLQYF. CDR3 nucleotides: TGTGCCAGCAGCCTCGACAGGTTGCAGTACTTC.